This TCR beta chain is from a study of blood T cell repertoires in COVID-19. Background on the study: PBMCs, B-cell-depleted T cells, or T cells provided the cDNA or gDNA that made up the material.

Repertoires were generated with immunoSEQ multiplex PCR, while TCRdb's copy carries only in-frame clones and drops some. The sample yields about 140,000 clones, 80% seen once. Germline V gene sequence: CDR1 SQVTM, CDR2 ANQGSEA. V was pared by 5 bases and J by 7 bases, with 4 bases of the junction left unmatched. CDR3 length: 12 amino acids. Specimen: peripheral blood. The receptor was isolated from a man in his 70s who had recovered from COVID-19. The genes are TRBV29-1 and TRBJ2-5; 10 bases agree with TRBD2. The CDR3 DNA reads as TGCAGCGTTCTAGCGGGAGAGGTGACCCAGTACTTC. Protein product: CSVLAGEVTQYF.